The 18 T cell receptor beta chains below were found in one sample sequenced in a study of vaccination and CD4 T cells after COVID-19. TCRdb processed the PCR reads anew with MiXCR; each CDR3 protein has one entry. The sample lists about 20,000 distinct CDR3 sequences; around 68% were seen once. The specimen comprised CD4+ T cells from blood, sampled before SARS-CoV-2 vaccination. These receptors originate from a human donor who had recovered from COVID-19.

This clonotype occurred a few times. The chain joins TRBV27 to TRBJ2-3, with 7 nucleotides matching TRBD2. The CDR3 has 15 residues. CDR1 is MNHEY and CDR2 is SMNVEV in the germline V gene (reference sequence). Trimming removed 6 bases from V and 1 base from J; junction bases left unmatched: 7. The CDR3 region is CASRYGTIGTDTQYF. The CDR3 DNA sequence: TGTGCCAGCAGATACGGGACTATCGGCACAGATACGCAGTATTTT.

This clonotype was found once. The CDR3 loop is CASSLGGSVSYNEQFF. In DNA, the CDR3 is TGTGCCAGCAGTTTAGGCGGGAGTGTCTCCTACAATGAGCAGTTCTTC. V usage is TRBV27 and J usage is TRBJ2-1, with 7 bases lining up with TRBD2. Germline CDR1 is MNHEY and CDR2 is SMNVEV (reference sequence). V was clipped by 2 bases and J by 0 bases; unmatched bases: 4. The CDR3 spans 16 residues.

The V call is TRBV4-1, the J call TRBJ2-2; D remains ambiguous. CDR1 MGHRA and CDR2 YSYEKL come from the germline V gene. This CDR3 is built from 16 residues. The germline V and J ends were trimmed by 4 bases and 2 bases, with 14 bases remaining between them. The DNA for the CDR3 is TGCGCCAGCAGCCTAACAGCCAGCTTTAACACCGGGGAGCTGTTTTTT. Translation: CASSLTASFNTGELFF.

This clonotype was detected a few times. This rearrangement joins TRBV7-3 to TRBJ2-3; 7 bases are shared with TRBD2. The germline gives CDR1 SGHTA, CDR2 FQGTGA. Losses at the gene ends were 2 bases for V and 2 bases for J; bases not matched to a gene: 10. The CDR3 contains 17 residues. CDR3 DNA sequence: TGTGCCAGCAGCTTAGGTGCTAGCGGAAGTAACACAGATACGCAGTATTTT. Encoded protein: CASSLGASGSNTDTQYF.

The genes are TRBV12-3 or TRBV12-4 and TRBJ1-2; D not resolved. CDR3 length: 12 amino acids. Trimming pared 4 bases from V and 0 bases from J, leaving 3 bases between. The CDR3 DNA follows: TGTGCCAGCAGTTCCTCTAACTATGGCTACACCTTC. Translated, it gives CASSSSNYGYTF.

In its sample, this clonotype was seen once. The gene calls are TRBV19 and TRBJ2-1; TRBD2 agrees at 13 bases. CDR3 length: 16 amino acids. J was trimmed by 3 bases and V by 5 bases; bases with no gene match: 4. Per the germline V gene, CDR1 is LNHDA and CDR2 is SQIVND (reference sequence). The CDR3 spells CASSVRLAGGYNEQFF. Written as DNA, the CDR3 is TGTGCCAGTAGTGTAAGACTAGCGGGAGGCTACAATGAGCAGTTCTTC.

This clonotype was observed once. The CDR3 reads CARTSGRGKFSCEQYF. CDR3 bases: TGCGCCAGGACCAGCGGGAGGGGGAAATTCTCGTGCGAGCAGTACTTC. The V gene is TRBV10-1, the J gene TRBJ2-7; TRBD2 aligns across 10 bases. This CDR3 contains 16 residues. J gave up 6 bases and V 9 bases, and 17 bases lay outside the gene matches. Germline CDR1 WNHNN, CDR2 SYGVQD (reference sequence).

The J gene is TRBJ1-5, the V gene TRBV20-1, with TRBD1 identical over 10 bases. The CDR3 extends over 14 amino acids. In germline, CDR1 is DFQATT, CDR2 SNEGSKA (reference sequence). V was clipped by 6 bases and J by 5 bases; unmatched bases: 7. CDR3 DNA: TGCAGTGCAGCGACAGGGGGCAAGGATCAGCCCCAGCATTTT. Translated: CSAATGGKDQPQHF.

The V gene is TRBV20-1, the J gene TRBJ1-2; D is ambiguous. Trimming took 3 bases from V and 1 from J, leaving 6 bases between them. The CDR3 contains 12 residues. Per the germline V gene, CDR1 is DFQATT and CDR2 is SNEGSKA (reference sequence). The CDR3 loop is CSASTNNYGYTF. The CDR3 DNA follows: TGCAGTGCTAGTACGAATAACTATGGCTACACCTTC.

The chain recombines TRBV7-2 with TRBJ1-3; the match to TRBD1 covers 7 bases. There are 19 residues in the CDR3. Germline assignment: CDR1 SGHTA and CDR2 FQGNSA. Unmatched junction bases numbered 15, after V lost 3 bases and J lost 1 base. DNA for the CDR3: TGTGCCAGCAGCTTCACCGGGACAGACCTATCCGTTTCTGGAAACACCATATATTTT. Translating it yields CASSFTGTDLSVSGNTIYF.

The chain has TRBV7-9 and TRBJ2-6; 11 positions agree with TRBD1. The CDR3 has 16 residues. After removal of 5 bases from V and 2 bases from J, the junction contained 2 bases not matched to a gene. The germline gives CDR1 SEHNR, CDR2 FQNEAQ (reference sequence). This CDR3 is CASSGTGGAGANVLTF. In DNA form, the CDR3 reads TGTGCCAGCAGCGGGACAGGGGGAGCTGGGGCCAACGTCCTGACTTTC.

The rearrangement uses TRBV20-1 and TRBJ2-7; D uncertain. Looked up from germline, CDR1 is DFQATT and CDR2 is SNEGSKA (reference sequence). CDR3 length equals 11 residues. Trimming cost V 0 bases and J 5 bases, with 5 bases left between them. In DNA form, the CDR3 reads TGCAGTGCTAGAGATCGCCACGAGCAGTACTTC. This codes for CSARDRHEQYF.

V is TRBV21-1 and J is TRBJ2-5; the table's D call of TRBD2 was not tested on the DNA. TRBV21-1 constitutes a pseudogene. The CDR3 spans 16 residues. This CDR3 is CASSRDIDGLVGTQYF. The CDR3 DNA sequence: TGTGCCAGCAGCAGGGATATTGACGGACTCGTTGGGACCCAGTACTTC.

This clonotype appeared once. J is TRBJ1-2 and V is TRBV5-1, with TRBD1 as a possible D gene (6 bases). This CDR3 comprises 13 residues. Trimming shortened V by 5 bases and J by 5 bases, and 13 bases separated the two germline ends. Germline CDR1 and CDR2: SGHRS and YFSETQ. The CDR3 DNA reads as TGCGCCAGCAGGGTCGAGGGGGAATATGGCTACACCTTC. Its translation is CASRVEGEYGYTF.

The chain combines TRBV20-1 with TRBJ2-5; 7 positions agree with TRBD2. The ends lost 6 bases at V and 4 bases at J; junction bases unmatched: 11. CDR1 is DFQATT and CDR2 is SNEGSKA in the germline V gene (reference sequence). CDR3 length: 14 residues. The CDR3 reads CSAEWAGEGETQYF. For the CDR3, the DNA is TGCAGTGCAGAGTGGGCGGGAGAGGGAGAGACCCAGTACTTC.

This clonotype was detected only a few times. This chain joins TRBV20-1 and TRBJ2-1; perhaps TRBD2 as D (5 bases). V was shortened by 3 bases and J by 3 bases, with 12 bases between the two germline ends. CDR1 and CDR2 from the germline V gene are DFQATT and SNEGSKA (reference sequence). The CDR3 contains 14 residues. The CDR3 loop is CSARRRRSYNEQFF. As DNA, the CDR3 is TGCAGTGCTAGGCGGAGGAGGAGCTACAATGAGCAGTTCTTC.

This chain joins TRBV7-9 and TRBJ1-3; D is unclear. Germline V lookup: CDR1 SEHNR, CDR2 FQNEAQ (reference sequence). V lost 5 bases and J lost 0, with 17 bases in between. This CDR3 spans 17 amino acids. CDR3 sequence (DNA): TGTGCCAGCAGCCTACCTAGCGGCCTGAGCTCTGGAAACACCATATATTTT. Translated: CASSLPSGLSSGNTIYF.

As to this clonotype: Given the absence of the conserved phenylalanine or tryptophan at the CDR3 end, a read error is likely. The chain couples TRBV2 to TRBJ2-7, with D possibly called TRBD1 or TRBD2 (6 bases each). Germline loops: CDR1 SNHLY, CDR2 FYNNEI. V lost 7 bases, J lost 5 bases, and 18 bases lay in between. This CDR3 region has 14 residues. CDR3 in amino acids: CASNGGGKGNEQYS. In DNA, the CDR3 is TGTGCCAGCAATGGGGGCGGGAAGGGGAACGAGCAGTACTCC.